This T cell receptor (beta chain) was captured in a study of OX40 agonist ivuxolimab in advanced cancers. Background for the entire study: Ivuxolimab was an agonistic, fully human IgG2 monoclonal antibody directed against OX40 (CD134), a costimulatory receptor. Intravenous ivuxolimab was administered to patients every 2 weeks at six dose levels: 0.01, 0.1, 0.3, 1.5, 3 and 10 mg/kg. Among the roughly 50 dose-escalation patients, around 19 had hepatocellular carcinoma, roughly 15 melanoma, 9 renal cell carcinoma and 9 head and neck cancer. A male proportion of around 80% and a mean age of roughly 55 years, ranging from about 20 to 79, were recorded for the dose-escalation cohort. Patients were allowed to have had prior anti-PD-1, anti-PD-L1 or anti-CTLA-4 therapy, and 30% to 50% of the dose-escalation patients had previously received checkpoint inhibitors. Partial responses were achieved by three dose-escalation patients, of whom one had hepatocellular carcinoma and two had cutaneous melanoma. The purpose of peripheral TCRbeta sequencing was to test whether ivuxolimab changed TCR sequence diversity and led to clonal T-cell expansion. The monotherapy dose-escalation portion (N ≈ 50 patients) of the phase I ivuxolimab trial is reported in the paper.

The germline V gene encodes CDR1 SEHNR and CDR2 FQNEAQ (reference sequence). Including the terminal cysteine and phenylalanine, the CDR3 comprises 15 residues. Solely the CDR3 DNA is kept, with 45 bases framed from the first base. The germline V and J ends show losses of 5 bases and 2 bases respectively, and no gene match explains 8 bases of the junction. With respect to this clone: It has no known antigen specificity. There are no base qualities to consult, and no much larger clone falls within one base.

The research as a whole found: In the 0.1-3.0 mg/kg groups, partial responders had among the lowest normalized peripheral clonal expansion, particularly in CD8+ T cells. After ivuxolimab, more expanded clones were found on average in CD8+ T cells than in CD4+ T cells. The antigen specificity of the clonally expanded peripheral T cells was not determined. Low levels of normalized T-cell clonal expansion were also shown by some nonresponding patients. At doses of 0.1 to 3.0 mg/kg, clonal expansion of both CD4+ and CD8+ blood T cells was observed from baseline to week 6.

Genomic DNA was isolated from the sorted cells so that the TCRbeta CDR3 region could be sequenced. The immunoSEQ Assay was used to sequence the TCRbeta CDR3 regions. The immuneACCESS repertoire file appears here via TCRdb, limited to in-frame rearrangements. These files lack a portion of the clones; in checked studies, under half of the deficit traces to unresolved V genes, and the cause of the others is not known. Counted in this sample were about 50,000 clones; 85% to 90% of them appeared once. Around 2% of the sample goes to the ten largest clones. The trial excluded patients who had a history of autoimmune disease or who were on systemic immunosuppression. In every dose cohort, peripheral blood was drawn for TCR sequencing at baseline, cycle 4 day 1, and cycle 7 day 1. The samples were drawn from a first-in-human, open-label, multicenter phase I dose-escalation trial of ivuxolimab. Adults with locally advanced or metastatic melanoma, renal cell carcinoma, hepatocellular carcinoma or head and neck squamous cell carcinoma were enrolled in the trial. Before TCR sequencing, CD4+ T cells and CD8+ T cells were sorted from peripheral blood as separate populations.

Here the sequenced sample was CD4+ or CD8+ T cells sorted from blood, taken in a trial of the OX40 agonist ivuxolimab. The sequence joins TRBV7-9 to TRBJ2-7, with TRBD2 matching 8 junction bases. This sequence was found in an adult with an advanced solid tumor such as melanoma, head and neck, liver or kidney cancer. The encoded CDR3 is CASSPSLAGPYEQYF. The sequenced DNA is TGTGCCAGCAGCCCTAGCCTAGCGGGCCCCTACGAGCAGTACTTC.